This TCR beta chain was sequenced during a study of cytomegalovirus exposure and HLA in healthy donors. The overall study: Early released data comprised about 90 million unique TCRs from HLA-typed donors. Study-wide points: Later analysis showed TCR association rates varying by HLA locus, highest for DRB1 and lowest for HLA-C. Later work found most CMV-associated TCR beta chains apparently HLA-restricted.

This clone was counted once. Its cognate antigen is unknown. PCR was performed using 60 Vbeta and 13 Jbeta primers. Clones were read by immunoSEQ multiplex PCR, and TCRdb kept only the in-frame ones, dropping some. The repertoire holds some 130,000 clones, with 65% to 80% as singletons. The material sequenced was PBMCs. This TCR was sampled from a human donor in good health.

CDR3 amino acids: CASRPDPGTQETQYF. Here the CDR3 DNA reads TGTGCCAGTAGGCCAGACCCAGGTACCCAAGAGACCCAGTACTTC. The chain is built from TRBV19 and TRBJ2-5; no firm D call. Germline V gene data show CDR1 as LNHDA and CDR2 as SQIVND (reference sequence). V lost 6 bases, J lost 1 base, and 15 bases lay in between. The CDR3 loop spans 15 amino acids.